Listed below are T cell receptor beta chains from one sample, sequenced in a study of OX40 agonist ivuxolimab in advanced cancers. Method: immunoSEQ multiplex PCR; TCRdb's copy keeps in-frame clones and lacks some. This table holds about 45,000 clones, 70% to 90% found once. This specimen consisted of CD4+ or CD8+ T cells sorted from blood, obtained in a trial of the OX40 agonist ivuxolimab. The receptors derive from an adult with an advanced solid tumor such as melanoma, head and neck, liver or kidney cancer. CDR3s include the opening cysteine and the closing phenylalanine or tryptophan. Each record gives: D gene, clone size, J gene, V gene, CDR3 DNA, CDR3 protein. A D gene is named only where the DNA matches it firmly. Clone size appears in some rows only: once, few, many, or a class for an expanded clone.

D: .; size: .; J: TRBJ1-1; V: TRBV2; DNA: TGTGCCAGCAGGACAGGCGGGAACACTGAAGCTTTCTTT; CDR3: CASRTGGNTEAFF
D: TRBD2; size: .; J: TRBJ2-3; V: TRBV9; DNA: TGTGCCAGCAGCCCCTGGACTAGCGGGGGACCCACAGATACGCAGTATTTT; CDR3: CASSPWTSGGPTDTQYF
D: .; size: .; J: TRBJ2-7; V: TRBV2; DNA: TGTGCCAGCAGTGAAATCGGGAGATCCTACGAGCAGTACTTC; CDR3: CASSEIGRSYEQYF
D: TRBD2; size: once; J: TRBJ2-5; V: TRBV9; DNA: TGTGCCAGCAGCCCCCGGACTAGCGGGAGAGTTCAAGAGACCCAGTACTTC; CDR3: CASSPRTSGRVQETQYF
D: .; size: .; J: TRBJ2-7; V: TRBV6-5; DNA: TGTGCCAGCAACCCCCTAGGGGCCTACGAGCAGTACTTC; CDR3: CASNPLGAYEQYF
D: .; size: .; J: TRBJ2-7; V: TRBV25-1; DNA: TGTGCCAGCAGCCTGACAGATTCCTACGAGCAGTACTTC; CDR3: CASSLTDSYEQYF
D: .; size: .; J: TRBJ2-4; V: TRBV5-1; DNA: TGCGCCAGCAGGCAATGGTCCAGTCAAAACATTCAGTACTTC; CDR3: CASRQWSSQNIQYF
D: .; size: .; J: TRBJ2-5; V: TRBV7-7; DNA: TGTGCCAGCAGCCCCCATCCCGGAGGGGGGACCCAGTACTTC; CDR3: CASSPHPGGGTQYF
D: .; size: .; J: TRBJ2-5; V: TRBV2; DNA: TGTGCCACCTTGAGTGGAGGAGGTTGGGAAGAGACCCAGTACTTC; CDR3: CATLSGGGWEETQYF
D: .; size: .; J: TRBJ2-5; V: TRBV19; DNA: TGTGCCGTCGGACCTGGACGTAGGGAGACCCAGTACTTC; CDR3: CAVGPGRRETQYF
D: .; size: .; J: TRBJ1-2; V: TRBV7-2; DNA: TGTGCCAGCAGCCGGAATGACAGGCCCTCTAACTATGGCTACACCTTC; CDR3: CASSRNDRPSNYGYTF
D: .; size: .; J: TRBJ2-7; V: TRBV7-9; DNA: TGTGCCAGCAGACCACCGGGACCCGAGCAGTACTTC; CDR3: CASRPPGPEQYF
D: TRBD2; size: .; J: TRBJ2-5; V: TRBV7-8; DNA: TGTGCCAGCAGCTTACGCCTAGCGGGAGGTAAAGAGACCCAGTACTTC; CDR3: CASSLRLAGGKETQYF
D: .; size: .; J: TRBJ1-5; V: TRBV27; DNA: TGTGCCAGCACTAAAACCGGAGGGGCCCAGCCCCAGCATTTT; CDR3: CASTKTGGAQPQHF
D: TRBD1; size: .; J: TRBJ2-7; V: TRBV27; DNA: TGTGCCAGCAGTTTCCAGGGGGAATGGGCCTACGAGCAGTACTTC; CDR3: CASSFQGEWAYEQYF
D: .; size: .; J: TRBJ1-2; V: TRBV9; DNA: TGTGCCAGCAGCTCAGAGGTAGATGGCTACACCTTC; CDR3: CASSSEVDGYTF
D: TRBD1; size: .; J: TRBJ1-1; V: TRBV4-2; DNA: TGTGCCAGCAGCGAAGGACAGGGAAGAGAGTTCGCTGAAGCTTTCTTT; CDR3: CASSEGQGREFAEAFF
D: TRBD2; size: .; J: TRBJ2-1; V: TRBV5-1; DNA: TGCGCCAGCAGCTACCAAGTAGCTAGCGGGAGGGGGTATGAGCAGTTCTTC; CDR3: CASSYQVASGRGYEQFF
D: TRBD1; size: .; J: TRBJ2-7; V: TRBV6-1; DNA: TGTGCCAGCAGTGAAGGGCTGGGACAGCCAAAACCCTACGAGCAGTACTTC; CDR3: CASSEGLGQPKPYEQYF
D: .; size: .; J: TRBJ2-7; V: TRBV5-6; DNA: TGTGCCAGCAGCTTGGGAGAGTCCTACGAGCAGTACTTC; CDR3: CASSLGESYEQYF
D: .; size: .; J: TRBJ2-7; V: TRBV21-1; DNA: TGTGCCAGCAGCACACCCGTCCGGGACAGGGGACCCCACGAGCAGTACTTC; CDR3: CASSTPVRDRGPHEQYF
D: TRBD2; size: .; J: TRBJ2-7; V: TRBV13; DNA: TGTGCCAGCAGCTTAGGCGGACTAGCCCGCGAGCAGTACTTC; CDR3: CASSLGGLAREQYF
D: TRBD1; size: .; J: TRBJ2-7; V: TRBV30; DNA: TGTGCCTGGAGCGGAGGACAGGGCCCATACGAGCAGTACTTC; CDR3: CAWSGGQGPYEQYF
D: .; size: once; J: TRBJ2-1; V: TRBV13; DNA: TGTGCCAGCAGCTTTTCTGAACTTAGTTACAATGAGCAGTTCTTC; CDR3: CASSFSELSYNEQFF
D: TRBD2; size: .; J: TRBJ2-1; V: TRBV14; DNA: TGTGCCAGCAGCCCGGGGGGGGACAATGAGCAGTTCTTC; CDR3: CASSPGGDNEQFF
D: .; size: .; J: TRBJ1-6; V: TRBV2; DNA: TGTGCCAGCTGCAAAGCGGAGGGGTACAATTCACCCCTCCACTTT; CDR3: CASCKAEGYNSPLHF
D: TRBD1; size: .; J: TRBJ2-7; V: TRBV6-5; DNA: TGTGCCATCAATAAACGGACAGGGGGTAACGAGCAGTACTTC; CDR3: CAINKRTGGNEQYF
D: .; size: few; J: TRBJ1-2; V: TRBV6-1; DNA: TGTGCCAGCAGTGAAGGACAGAACTATGGCTACACCTTC; CDR3: CASSEGQNYGYTF
D: .; size: once; J: TRBJ2-7; V: TRBV7-7; DNA: TGTGCCAGCAGCTTAAGGAAGGGGAGCTCCTACGAGCAGTACTTC; CDR3: CASSLRKGSSYEQYF
D: .; size: .; J: TRBJ1-2; V: TRBV27; DNA: TGTGCCAGCAGGGCCCCCTATGGCTACACCTTC; CDR3: CASRAPYGYTF
D: TRBD1; size: .; J: TRBJ2-7; V: TRBV6-5; DNA: TGTGCCAGCAGTCCCCGGGACAGCTCCTACGAGCAGTACTTC; CDR3: CASSPRDSSYEQYF
D: .; size: .; J: TRBJ1-3; V: TRBV7-2; DNA: TGTGCCAGCAGCTTAGACAGACTGGACACCATATATTTT; CDR3: CASSLDRLDTIYF
D: .; size: .; J: TRBJ1-5; V: TRBV25-1; DNA: TGTGCCAGCAGTGAAGGGGGGGTTTCTGATCAGCCCCAGCATTTT; CDR3: CASSEGGVSDQPQHF
D: .; size: .; J: TRBJ1-1; V: TRBV4-1; DNA: TGCGCCAGCAGCCAAAAGGGTTCTCACCCTCTGAACACTGAAGCTTTCTTT; CDR3: CASSQKGSHPLNTEAFF
D: .; size: .; J: TRBJ1-2; V: TRBV30; DNA: TGTGCCTGGGAGACAGAGCGAAGCTATGGCTACACCTTC; CDR3: CAWETERSYGYTF
D: .; size: .; J: TRBJ1-2; V: TRBV6-5; DNA: TGTGCCAGCAGTTACGGGAGGGCAGGACCCAACTATGGCTACACCTTC; CDR3: CASSYGRAGPNYGYTF
D: .; size: .; J: TRBJ1-1; V: TRBV10-1; DNA: TGCGCCAGCAGTGAGTCCTCGGGGAACACTGAAGCTTTCTTT; CDR3: CASSESSGNTEAFF
D: TRBD1; size: .; J: TRBJ2-1; V: TRBV5-1; DNA: TGCGCCAGCAGCTTGGAGGGGGCATTCTCCTACAATGAGCAGTTCTTC; CDR3: CASSLEGAFSYNEQFF
D: .; size: once; J: TRBJ2-6; V: TRBV9; DNA: TGTGCCAGCAGCGTAGCTAAGGGAGGCCCTGGGGCCAACGTCCTGACTTTC; CDR3: CASSVAKGGPGANVLTF
D: .; size: .; J: TRBJ2-2; V: TRBV6-1; DNA: TGTGCCAGCGTCCAGGGTGTTTCGAATACCGGGGAGCTGTTTTTT; CDR3: CASVQGVSNTGELFF
D: TRBD2; size: .; J: TRBJ2-7; V: TRBV11-2; DNA: TGTGCCAGCAGCTTATTGCCGGGGCTAGCGGGAGTGGACGAGCAGTACTTC; CDR3: CASSLLPGLAGVDEQYF
D: .; size: .; J: TRBJ1-2; V: TRBV21-1; DNA: TGTGCCAGCAGCATCGACAGGGTCTCTGGCGGCTACACCTTC; CDR3: CASSIDRVSGGYTF
D: TRBD1; size: .; J: TRBJ2-7; V: TRBV5-5; DNA: TGTGCCAGCAGCGGGACAGGGGAGCACGAGCAGTACTTC; CDR3: CASSGTGEHEQYF
D: .; size: .; J: TRBJ2-7; V: TRBV6-5; DNA: TGTGCCAGCAGCCCTCAGGGGGGGATTTGGGAGCAGTACTTC; CDR3: CASSPQGGIWEQYF
D: TRBD2; size: .; J: TRBJ2-5; V: TRBV27; DNA: TGTGCCAGCAGCATCAAACCGGGACTAGCGGAAGAGACCCAGTACTTC; CDR3: CASSIKPGLAEETQYF
D: .; size: .; J: TRBJ1-1; V: TRBV5-5; DNA: TGTGCCAGCAGCTTGGGGGACGGCGGGCCTGAAGCTTTCTTT; CDR3: CASSLGDGGPEAFF
D: .; size: .; J: TRBJ1-6; V: TRBV5-1; DNA: TGCGCCAGCAGCTTGGTGCAGAGCGGACATTCACCCCTCCACTTT; CDR3: CASSLVQSGHSPLHF
D: .; size: .; J: TRBJ2-7; V: TRBV10-3; DNA: TGTGCCATCAGTGTGGCCTACGAGCAGTACTTC; CDR3: CAISVAYEQYF